These 6 T cell receptor beta chains originate from one sample sequenced in a study of tumor-infiltrating lymphocytes in primary liver carcinoma. With 500 ng total RNA as template and a constant-region primer, TCR beta cDNA was made. Slightly modified ARM-PCR with three nested multiplex PCR rounds yielded TCR beta libraries. TRBV1-TRBV30 forward primers paired with a C-beta reverse primer were used in the first two PCR rounds, which ran approximately 10 cycles each. TCRdb called the multiplex PCR reads again in MiXCR, with one record for every CDR3 protein. The sample consists of fewer than 350,000 distinct CDR3 sequences, almost 65% of them appearing once. Unsorted whole blood yielded blood RNA, and germline DNA was extracted as well. The sequencing input was peripheral blood. The source of these receptors is a man aged 40-50 years with primary liver carcinoma and hepatitis B virus infection.

The chain combines TRBV4-1 with TRBJ2-2; D not resolved. Germline V gives CDR1 MGHRA, CDR2 YSYEKL. The CDR3 totals 14 residues. Trimming took off 2 bases at V and 6 bases at J, with 10 bases between the two ends. CDR3 loop: CASSQQDNAGELFF. CDR3 DNA sequence: TGCGCCAGCAGCCAACAAGATAACGCCGGGGAGCTGTTTTTT.

This clonotype showed up just a few times. The genes are TRBV6-5 and TRBJ2-6; D perhaps matches TRBD1 (6 bases). Germline V CDR1 and CDR2: MNHEY, SVGAGI. CDR3 size: 20 residues. With 2 bases removed from V and 2 bases from J, the gap between germline ends came to 22 bases. The CDR3 here is CASSYEPRIQQGAGANVLTF. CDR3 nucleotides: TGTGCCAGCAGTTACGAACCACGAATTCAACAGGGCGCTGGGGCCAACGTCCTGACTTTC.

This clonotype has a count of ten or more. This sequence joins TRBV6-5 and TRBJ1-1; D gene unclear. The germline gives CDR1 MNHEY, CDR2 SVGAGI. The CDR3 has 15 residues. Trimming left V 0 bases short and J 4 bases short, with 12 bases between. CDR3 coding DNA: TGTGCCAGCAGTTACTCTAGTCTGGGAGTCACTGAAGCTTTCTTT. Translation: CASSYSSLGVTEAFF.

This clonotype was recorded many times. This chain connects TRBV11-2 to TRBJ2-2; either TRBD1 or TRBD2 may supply D (5 bases each). The CDR3 extends over 17 amino acids. Germline V lookup: CDR1 SGHAT, CDR2 FQNNGV. Deletions cut 0 bases from V and 7 bases from J, with 18 bases between. CDR3 DNA sequence: TGTGCCAGCAGCTTAGATTGGGGCAGGGACCTAGGCGGGGAGCTGTTTTTT. Its protein is CASSLDWGRDLGGELFF.

About this clonotype itself: An end of the junction differs from the germline gene, which may be a read error. V is TRBV11-3 and J is TRBJ1-1; D uncertain. This CDR3 has 12 residues. Germline lookup yields CDR1 SGHNT and CDR2 YENEEA. CDR3 amino acids: CASSSDTPEAFF. The DNA of the CDR3 is TGTGCCAGCAGCTCCGACACCCCTGAAGCCTTCTTT.

The chain employs TRBV6-6 and TRBJ2-1, with 8 bases that match TRBD2. Germline CDR1 and CDR2: MNHNY and SVGAGI (reference sequence). CDR3 length equals 14 residues. Unmatched junction bases numbered 11, after V lost 7 bases and J lost 9 bases. The CDR3 loop reads CASTYVSGRGEQFF. CDR3 nucleotides: TGTGCCAGCACTTATGTGAGCGGGAGAGGTGAGCAGTTCTTC.